What follows are 31 T cell receptor beta chains derived from one specimen sequenced in a study of shared clonotypes between healthy human individuals. Libraries were prepared by immunoSEQ multiplex PCR; TCRdb keeps only in-frame clonotypes and omits some of them. The sample lists under 1,100,000 clones; about 75% were seen once. Specimen: memory CD4+ T cells sorted from blood. Subset meaning: CD45RA-negative fraction. These receptors all come from a man aged 18 to 35 in good health.

The CDR3, as DNA: TGTGCCAGCAGTTTAGGGTGGGCTAGCGGGGATCCCATTGAGCAGTTCTTC. Its translation is CASSLGWASGDPIEQFF. The chain has TRBV28 and TRBJ2-1; TRBD2 matches 9 bases. CDR1 is MDHEN and CDR2 is SYDVKM in the germline V gene. The ends lost 2 bases at V and 9 bases at J; junction bases unmatched: 14. The CDR3 covers 17 residues.

This clone occurred many times. This sequence joins TRBV2 and TRBJ1-1, with D perhaps TRBD1 (6 bases). The CDR3 spans 17 residues. Germline-derived CDR1 and CDR2 are SNHLY and FYNNEI. Trimming took off 6 bases at V and 1 base at J, with 21 bases between the two ends. CDR3 amino acids: CASREVYRVGSNTEAFF. In DNA, the CDR3 is TGTGCCAGCAGGGAGGTCTACAGGGTTGGGTCGAACACTGAAGCTTTCTTT.

The chain has TRBV11-3 and TRBJ1-1, with unresolved D. The germline gives CDR1 SGHNT, CDR2 YENEEA. CDR3 length equals 13 residues. The V and J ends lost 3 bases and 3 bases respectively, with 8 bases between them. This CDR3 reads CASSFRRDTEAFF. Written as DNA, the CDR3 is TGTGCCAGCAGCTTCCGTCGTGACACTGAAGCTTTCTTT.

J is TRBJ1-2 and V is TRBV5-1, with D maybe TRBD1 (6 bases). The germline V gene has CDR1 SGHRS and CDR2 YFSETQ. The CDR3 is made up of 13 amino acids. V lost 5 bases to trimming and J lost 5 bases, with 13 bases between them. CDR3 DNA sequence: TGCGCCAGCAGTTCCGGACAGACTTATGGCTACACCTTC. Amino acids: CASSSGQTYGYTF.

A remark on this clone: Within the sample, other DNA sequences also encode this same CDR3. The chain employs TRBV6-6 and TRBJ2-5; TRBD2 is a possible D gene (6 bases). V lost 8 bases and J 5 bases, leaving 12 bases between the germline ends. CDR1 and CDR2 from the germline V gene are MNHNY and SVGAGI (reference sequence). There are 12 residues in the CDR3. The CDR3 loop reads CASSYGSETQYF. The CDR3 DNA sequence: TGTGCCAGCTCTTACGGGAGTGAGACCCAGTACTTC.

This chain connects TRBV28 to TRBJ1-5; 7 bases fit TRBD1. The V gene's germline CDR1 is MDHEN and CDR2 SYDVKM. Trimming at V came to 5 bases and at J to 4 bases, leaving 14 bases not matched to a gene. CDR3 length: 17 residues. DNA for the CDR3: TGTGCCAGCAGTCCCTCCCGAGGGGGCTTACGGAATCAGCCCCAGCATTTT. Protein product: CASSPSRGGLRNQPQHF.

The chain employs TRBV28 and TRBJ1-1, with a possible D match to TRBD1 (6 bases). Trimming cost V 8 bases and J 3 bases, with 25 bases left between them. The CDR3 length is 17 residues. The germline CDR1 and CDR2 sequences are MDHEN and SYDVKM. In nucleotides, the CDR3 is TGTGCCAGCGGCCTCTGGGGGCGACAGGCCTTAGACACTGAAGCTTTCTTT. Translating gives CASGLWGRQALDTEAFF.

The chain couples TRBV9 to TRBJ1-3; D unclear. Germline V gives CDR1 SGDLS, CDR2 YYNGEE. The CDR3 runs to 15 residues. The germline V and J ends were trimmed by 4 bases and 0 bases, with 11 bases remaining between them. CDR3 loop: CASSPRSSSGNTIYF. The CDR3 coding sequence is TGTGCCAGCAGCCCCCGTTCCAGCTCTGGAAACACCATATATTTT. Variable domain in full (rest from reference TRBV9 and TRBJ1-3): DSGVTQTPKHLITATGQRVTLRCSPRSGDLSVYWYQQSLDQGLQFLIQYYNGEERAKGNILERFSAQQFPDLHSELNLSSLELGDSALYFCASSPRSSSGNTIYFGEGSWLTVV.

This clone was counted only a few times. The gene calls are TRBV5-1 and TRBJ1-1, with D perhaps matching TRBD1 (6 bases). The V gene lost 3 bases and the J gene lost 11 bases, with 11 bases spanning the gap. Germline CDR1 reads SGHRS; CDR2 reads YFSETQ. The CDR3 covers 11 residues. The CDR3 loop is CASSSDSRAFF. The CDR3 DNA reads as TGCGCCAGCAGCTCGGACAGCCGGGCTTTCTTT.

The chain carries TRBV28 and TRBJ1-2; tentatively, D is TRBD1 (6 bases). The CDR3 is 16 amino acids. Germline values: CDR1 MDHEN, CDR2 SYDVKM. Trimming removed 2 bases at V and 4 bases at J, with 17 bases between. The CDR3 DNA follows: TGTGCCAGCAGTTTAGGGGGGGCGCTTAATAGCTATGGCTACACCTTC. Translating it yields CASSLGGALNSYGYTF.

The chain has TRBV10-1 and TRBJ1-5, with D perhaps TRBD1 (5 bases). CDR1 and CDR2 from the germline V gene are WNHNN and SYGVQD (reference sequence). V dropped 3 bases and J dropped 4 bases, with 16 bases sitting between them. The CDR3 is 16 amino acids. The CDR3 loop is CASSEIKGQKNQPQHF. Here the CDR3 DNA reads TGCGCCAGCAGTGAAATCAAGGGGCAGAAGAATCAGCCCCAGCATTTT.

On this clone: Since a far larger clone is one base different, this is likely a read error. The chain uses TRBV6-6 and TRBJ2-7, with D possibly being TRBD2 (5 bases). Germline assignment: CDR1 MNHNY and CDR2 SVGAGI (reference sequence). There are 15 residues in the CDR3. The chain's CDR3 is CVSSPITTSTSEQYF. The CDR3, as DNA: TGTGTCAGCAGTCCAATCACGACAAGCACTAGCGAGCAGTACTTC.

This chain connects TRBV19 to TRBJ2-4; tentative D call: TRBD2 (6 bases). This CDR3 is 17 amino acids long. CDR1 is LNHDA and CDR2 is SQIVND in the germline V gene (reference sequence). The V gene lost 3 bases and the J gene lost 1 base, with 16 bases spanning the gap. CDR3 in DNA: TGTGCCAGTAGTATCGGGGGTACAATGGCGGCCAAAAACATTCAGTACTTC. This translates into CASSIGGTMAAKNIQYF.

The chain carries TRBV7-9 and TRBJ2-3; D gene unclear. There are 14 residues in the CDR3. V lost 1 base to trimming and J lost 2 bases, with 7 bases between them. CDR1 SEHNR and CDR2 FQNEAQ come from the germline V gene (reference sequence). DNA for the CDR3: TGTGCCAGCAGCTTAGACACCATCACAGATACGCAGTATTTT. Protein: CASSLDTITDTQYF.

The chain combines TRBV9 with TRBJ1-2, with D perhaps TRBD1 (6 bases). The CDR3 loop spans 14 amino acids. From germline, CDR1 is SGDLS and CDR2 YYNGEE. Trimming shortened V by 0 bases and J by 7 bases, and 13 bases separated the two germline ends. DNA for the CDR3: TGTGCCAGCAGCGTAGGACAGGTCGCCTCTGGCTACACCTTC. This gives the protein CASSVGQVASGYTF. Full variable domain (rest looked up from reference TRBV9 and TRBJ1-2): DSGVTQTPKHLITATGQRVTLRCSPRSGDLSVYWYQQSLDQGLQFLIQYYNGEERAKGNILERFSAQQFPDLHSELNLSSLELGDSALYFCASSVGQVASGYTFGSGTRLTVV.

The chain is built from TRBV2 and TRBJ2-1; maybe TRBD2 (5 bases). Looked up from germline, CDR1 is SNHLY and CDR2 is FYNNEI. CDR3 length equals 13 residues. Trimming removed 9 bases at V and 0 bases at J, with 9 bases between. The CDR3 loop reads CASRRSSYNEQFF. The CDR3 DNA follows: TGTGCCAGTAGGAGGAGCTCCTACAATGAGCAGTTCTTC. Full variable domain (missing parts from reference TRBV2 and TRBJ2-1): EPEVTQTPSHQVTQMGQEVILRCVPISNHLYFYWYRQILGQKVEFLVSFYNNEISEKSEIFDDQFSVERPDGSNFTLKIRSTKLEDSAMYFCASRRSSYNEQFFGPGTRLTVL.

There are a few counts of this clone. The chain joins TRBV27 to TRBJ2-1, with D tentatively TRBD1 (7 bases). CDR3 size: 11 residues. V was clipped by 6 bases and J by 14 bases, with 14 bases between them. Germline CDR1 and CDR2: MNHEY and SMNVEV (reference sequence). CDR3 bases: TGTGCCAGCAGGCGGGACAGCCCGGAGTTCTTC. Translated: CASRRDSPEFF.

V usage is TRBV27 and J usage is TRBJ1-5; D is perhaps TRBD1 (5 bases). CDR1 MNHEY and CDR2 SMNVEV come from the germline V gene (reference sequence). Trimming stripped 10 bases from V and 3 bases from J, with 19 bases between. This CDR3 comprises 15 residues. The CDR3 sequence: CATSIAGITNQPQHF. The DNA of the CDR3 is TGTGCCACCAGCATAGCAGGGATTACCAATCAGCCCCAGCATTTT.

This chain uses TRBV6-1 with TRBJ2-5, with 10 bases lining up with TRBD1. Germline lookup yields CDR1 MNHNS and CDR2 SASEGT. V shed 10 bases and J 5 bases; nucleotides not matched to a gene: 13. CDR3 length equals 15 residues. The CDR3 DNA reads TGTGCCATCTCGGGCTGGGACAGGGGAAAGGAGACCCAGTACTTC. Translating gives CAISGWDRGKETQYF.

This chain joins TRBV7-2 and TRBJ2-4; 9 bases align to TRBD1. The CDR3 totals 17 residues. Germline V gene sequence: CDR1 SGHTA, CDR2 FQGNSA. The trim removed 1 base at V and 8 bases at J, leaving 12 bases unmatched. CDR3 in amino acids: CASSLGIRDRGSDIQYF. CDR3 sequence (DNA): TGTGCCAGCAGCTTAGGAATCCGAGACAGGGGGTCGGACATTCAGTACTTC.

This chain links TRBV11-1 with TRBJ2-7; no firm D call. Germline values: CDR1 SGHAT, CDR2 FQDESV (reference sequence). Deletions cut 6 bases from V and 0 bases from J, with 12 bases between. The CDR3 totals 14 residues. CDR3 DNA sequence: TGTGCCAGCAGAGGGAAGGGCATCTCCTACGAGCAGTACTTC. Encoded protein: CASRGKGISYEQYF. Together with reference TRBV11-1 and TRBJ2-7, the CDR3 gives the full variable domain: EAEVAQSPRYKITEKSQAVAFWCDPISGHATLYWYRQILGQGPELLVQFQDESVVDDSQLPKDRFSAERLKGVDSTLKIQPAELGDSAMYLCASRGKGISYEQYFGPGTRLTVT.

The chain has TRBV30 and TRBJ2-5; 7 bases match TRBD1. The V and J ends lost 3 bases and 2 bases, in that order; junction bases with no gene match: 6. CDR1 is GTSNPN, CDR2 SVGIG, per germline (reference sequence). The CDR3 sequence is 14 residues long. The CDR3 is CAWREGTAQETQYF. CDR3 bases: TGTGCCTGGAGGGAAGGGACAGCTCAAGAGACCCAGTACTTC. Full variable domain (outside the CDR3, taken from reference TRBV30 and TRBJ2-5): SQTIHQWPATLVQPVGSPLSLECTVEGTSNPNLYWYRQAAGRGLQLLFYSVGIGQISSEVPQNLSASRPQDRQFILSSKKLLLSDSGFYLCAWREGTAQETQYFGPGTRLLVL.

The chain combines TRBV10-1 with TRBJ2-1; TRBD1 agrees at 10 bases. V lost 2 bases and J lost 12; bases outside the gene matches: 7. The CDR3 is 14 amino acids. Per the germline V gene, CDR1 is WNHNN and CDR2 is SYGVQD (reference sequence). For the CDR3, the DNA is TGCGCCAGCAGTGAGGGGACAGGGGTGGGGCGGCAGTTCTTC. It specifies CASSEGTGVGRQFF.

This sequence joins TRBV7-2 and TRBJ2-5; D is perhaps TRBD2 (6 bases). The CDR3 totals 15 residues. Looked up from germline, CDR1 is SGHTA and CDR2 is FQGNSA. V was trimmed by 5 bases and J by 1 base, leaving 14 bases between them. The CDR3 reads CASSPLRGVQETQYF. DNA of the CDR3: TGTGCCAGCAGCCCACTTCGCGGGGTCCAAGAGACCCAGTACTTC.

The chain has TRBV4-3 and TRBJ1-4; D might be TRBD1 (5 bases). Trimming removed 1 base at V and 6 bases at J, with 27 bases between. The length of the CDR3 is 20 residues. CDR1 is LGHNA, CDR2 YSLEER, per germline. The CDR3 protein is CASSQGFRFVSGTGDEKLFF. The DNA of the CDR3 is TGCGCCAGCAGCCAAGGGTTTCGGTTCGTATCCGGGACGGGAGATGAAAAACTGTTTTTT.

With respect to this clone: Other DNA sequences in this sample translate to the same CDR3. The rearrangement joins TRBV18 to TRBJ1-1; 8 bases align to TRBD1. V dropped 3 bases and J dropped 4; count of bases not matched to a gene: 1. Germline CDR1 and CDR2: KGHSH and LQKENI. The CDR3 sequence is 13 residues long. DNA of the CDR3: TGTGCCAGCTCACCCGACAGGGGCACTGAAGCTTTCTTT. This encodes CASSPDRGTEAFF. Looking up the rest from reference TRBV18 and TRBJ1-1 gives the full variable domain: NAGVMQNPRHLVRRRGQEARLRCSPMKGHSHVYWYRQLPEEGLKFMVYLQKENIIDESGMPKERFSAEFPKEGPSILRIQQVVRGDSAAYFCASSPDRGTEAFFGQGTRLTVV.

The rearrangement uses TRBV29-1 and TRBJ2-3, with 9 nucleotides matching TRBD2. The germline V gene has CDR1 SQVTM and CDR2 ANQGSEA. The V and J ends lost 3 bases and 5 bases, in that order; junction bases with no gene match: 6. CDR3 length: 14 residues. CDR3 residues: CSVERGTSRDTQYF. CDR3 nucleotides: TGCAGCGTTGAGAGGGGGACTAGCCGAGATACGCAGTATTTT.

This chain connects TRBV30 to TRBJ2-5; TRBD1 aligns across 11 bases. V was clipped by 2 bases and J by 5 bases; unmatched bases: 7. This CDR3 region has 15 residues. Germline lookup yields CDR1 GTSNPN and CDR2 SVGIG (reference sequence). CDR3 residues: CAWSLGQGAGETQYF. Written as DNA, the CDR3 is TGTGCCTGGAGTTTAGGACAGGGGGCGGGGGAGACCCAGTACTTC.

The genes are TRBV9 and TRBJ1-2; D unclear. Trimming took off 0 bases at V and 4 bases at J, with 13 bases between the two ends. CDR1 is SGDLS, CDR2 YYNGEE, per germline. The CDR3 totals 15 residues. The CDR3 coding sequence is TGTGCCAGCAGCGTAGGAGACATACCCCTCTATGGCTACACCTTC. It yields the protein CASSVGDIPLYGYTF.

Only one count was recorded for this clone. The chain recombines TRBV30 with TRBJ1-3; no reliable D call. The germline CDR1 and CDR2 sequences are GTSNPN and SVGIG (reference sequence). The CDR3 totals 16 residues. Trimming stripped 0 bases from V and 0 bases from J, with 12 bases between. In DNA, the CDR3 is TGTGCCTGGAGTGTACTAGGGAGTTTCTCTGGAAACACCATATATTTT. It is translated as CAWSVLGSFSGNTIYF.

DNA for the CDR3: TGCGCCAGCAGCCTTGAGGCGAAGGCAAAAGAGACCCAGTACTTC. Its translation: CASSLEAKAKETQYF. The chain combines TRBV5-1 with TRBJ2-5; D not resolved. Trimming stripped 4 bases from V and 3 bases from J, with 16 bases between. Per germline, CDR1 SGHRS and CDR2 YFSETQ. The CDR3 is 15 amino acids.